This TCR beta chain is drawn from a study of blood T cell repertoires in COVID-19. Study details: Sites across the United States, Italy and Spain contributed samples from acute and convalescent COVID-19. The analysed material was cDNA or gDNA that came from T cells, B-cell-depleted T cells, or PBMCs.

Original methodology: Estimates of nucleated cell counts were drawn from the amplification of reference gene primers. Profiling relied on immunoSEQ multiplex PCR, and the TCRdb table lists in-frame clones only, not all of them. That table gives V, J and clone size, and the DNA gave D and trimming. Among about 260,000 clones, 88% were seen once, and the ten largest hold 0.65% to 0.8%. Sequencing was performed on peripheral blood. The clonotype originates from a human donor in a cohort sampled during active COVID-19.

The CDR3 sequence is CASSLSPQGQNIQYF. The CDR3, as DNA: TGTGCCAGCAGCTTGAGCCCCCAGGGGCAAAACATTCAGTACTTC. This chain connects TRBV5-6 to TRBJ2-4; TRBD1 is a possible D gene (6 bases). The V gene lost 1 base and the J gene lost 5 bases, with 13 bases spanning the gap. The CDR3 length is 15 residues. Germline lookup yields CDR1 SGHDT and CDR2 YYEEEE.